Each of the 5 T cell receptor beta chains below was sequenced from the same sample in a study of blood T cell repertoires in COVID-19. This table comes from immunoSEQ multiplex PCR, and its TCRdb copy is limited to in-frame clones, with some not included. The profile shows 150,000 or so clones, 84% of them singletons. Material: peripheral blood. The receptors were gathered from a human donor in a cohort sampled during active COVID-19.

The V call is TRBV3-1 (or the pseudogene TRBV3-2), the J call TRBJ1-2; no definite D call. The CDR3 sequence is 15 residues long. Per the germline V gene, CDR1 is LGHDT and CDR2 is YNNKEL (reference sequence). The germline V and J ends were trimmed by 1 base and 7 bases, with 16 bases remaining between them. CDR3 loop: CASSQGDGEGSGYTF. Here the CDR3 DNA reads TGTGCCAGCAGCCAAGGAGACGGGGAAGGCTCTGGCTACACCTTC.

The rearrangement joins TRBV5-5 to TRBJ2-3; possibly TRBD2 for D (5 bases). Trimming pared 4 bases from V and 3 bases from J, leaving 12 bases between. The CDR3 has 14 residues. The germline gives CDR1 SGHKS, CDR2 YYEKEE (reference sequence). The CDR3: CASSPLDLTDTQYF. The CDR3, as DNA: TGTGCCAGCAGCCCCCTGGACTTAACAGATACGCAGTATTTT.

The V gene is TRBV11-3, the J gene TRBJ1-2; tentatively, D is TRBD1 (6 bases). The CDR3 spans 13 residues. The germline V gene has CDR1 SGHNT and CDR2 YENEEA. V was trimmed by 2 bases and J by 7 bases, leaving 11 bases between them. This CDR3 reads CASSLRGGLGYTF. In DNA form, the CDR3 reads TGTGCCAGCAGCTTAAGGGGGGGCCTTGGCTACACCTTC.

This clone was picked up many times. CDR3 residues: CASSDGTGNRGGYTF. The CDR3 DNA is TGTGCCAGCAGTGACGGGACAGGGAACCGGGGTGGCTACACCTTC. The chain couples TRBV6-4 to TRBJ1-2; 9 bases are shared with TRBD1. The CDR3 is 15 amino acids. With 2 bases clipped from V and 7 bases from J, the junction kept 8 bases outside the gene matches. Germline V gene data show CDR1 as MRHNA and CDR2 as SNTAGT.

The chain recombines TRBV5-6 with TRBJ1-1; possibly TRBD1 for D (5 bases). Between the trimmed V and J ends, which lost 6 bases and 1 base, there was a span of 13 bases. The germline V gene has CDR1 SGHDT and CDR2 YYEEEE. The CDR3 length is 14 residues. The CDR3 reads CASISGLGNTEAFF. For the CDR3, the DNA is TGTGCCAGCATCTCGGGACTAGGGAACACTGAAGCTTTCTTT.